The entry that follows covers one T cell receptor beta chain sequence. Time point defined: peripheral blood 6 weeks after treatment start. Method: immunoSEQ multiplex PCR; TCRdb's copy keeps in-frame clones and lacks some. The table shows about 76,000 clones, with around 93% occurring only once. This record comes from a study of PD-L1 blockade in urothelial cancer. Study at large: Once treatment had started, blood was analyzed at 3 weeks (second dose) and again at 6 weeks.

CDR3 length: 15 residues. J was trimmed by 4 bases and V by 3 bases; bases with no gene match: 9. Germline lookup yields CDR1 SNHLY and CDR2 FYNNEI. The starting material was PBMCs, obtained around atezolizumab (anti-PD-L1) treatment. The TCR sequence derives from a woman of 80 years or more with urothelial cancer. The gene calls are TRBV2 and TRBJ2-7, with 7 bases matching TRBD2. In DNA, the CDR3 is TGTGCCAGCAGTGAGTCCGACGGGGGGTGGTACGAGCAGTACTTC. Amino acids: CASSESDGGWYEQYF.